This T cell receptor beta chain comes out of a study of control samples from healthy donors and cancer patients. The protocol was immunoSEQ multiplex PCR, while the TCRdb copy is restricted to in-frame clones and leaves out a portion. The sample consists of some 95,000 clones, around nine tenths of them appearing once. Trimming removed 8 bases at V and 1 base at J, with 9 bases between. The CDR3 is made up of 13 amino acids. The germline CDR1 and CDR2 sequences are MNHEY and SVGAGI. The sample consisted of blood. The clonotype comes from a human donor in good health. The donor label of this sample is uncertain. The genes are TRBV6-5 and TRBJ1-5; D not resolved. The CDR3 coding sequence is TGTGCCAGCCAATTGGAAAGCAATCAGCCCCAGCATTTT. It specifies CASQLESNQPQHF.